This note documents a single T cell receptor (beta chain) sequence. One junction end disagrees with the germline gene, perhaps due to a read error. The sample comes from a study of T cell changes during pregnancy in multiple sclerosis. Sequencing was performed with immunoSEQ multiplex PCR; in TCRdb, only in-frame clones are kept and a portion is missing. This sample yields tens of thousands of clones, of which about 92% are seen a single time; approximately 1.2% belongs to the top ten. CDR1 SGHRS and CDR2 YFSETQ come from the germline V gene. The CDR3 consists of 15 residues. This TCR was recovered from a female donor with multiple sclerosis, enrolled in a pregnancy study. The chain uses TRBV5-1 and TRBJ2-5; D is perhaps TRBD1 or TRBD2 (6 bases each). The source material was peripheral blood. CDR3 in amino acids: CASSRGPADQETQYF. The CDR3 DNA reads TGCGCCAGCAGCCGGGGGCCCGCCGACCAGGAGACCCAGTACTTC.